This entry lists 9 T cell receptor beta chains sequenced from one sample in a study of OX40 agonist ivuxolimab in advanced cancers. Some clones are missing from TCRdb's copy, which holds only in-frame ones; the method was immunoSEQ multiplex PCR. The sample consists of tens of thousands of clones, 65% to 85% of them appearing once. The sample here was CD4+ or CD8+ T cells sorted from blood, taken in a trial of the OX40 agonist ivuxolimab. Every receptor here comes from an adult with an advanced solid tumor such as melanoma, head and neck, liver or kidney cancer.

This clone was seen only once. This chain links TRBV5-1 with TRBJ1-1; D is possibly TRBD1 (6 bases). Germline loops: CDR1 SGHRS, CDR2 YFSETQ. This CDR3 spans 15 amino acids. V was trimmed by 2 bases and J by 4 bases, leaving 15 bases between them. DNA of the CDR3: TGCGCCAGCAGCTTAAGACAGGAGGTAGGCACTGAAGCTTTCTTT. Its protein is CASSLRQEVGTEAFF.

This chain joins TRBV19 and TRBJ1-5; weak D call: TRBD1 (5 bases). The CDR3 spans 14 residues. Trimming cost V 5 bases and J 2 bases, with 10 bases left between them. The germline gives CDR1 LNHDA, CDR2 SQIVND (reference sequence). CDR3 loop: CASSPRQRNQPQHF. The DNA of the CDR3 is TGTGCCAGTAGTCCGCGACAGCGCAATCAGCCCCAGCATTTT.

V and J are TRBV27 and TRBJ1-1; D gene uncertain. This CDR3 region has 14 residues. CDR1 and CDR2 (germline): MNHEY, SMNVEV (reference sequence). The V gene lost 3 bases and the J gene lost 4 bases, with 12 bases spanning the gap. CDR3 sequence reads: CASSFLGSGTEAFF. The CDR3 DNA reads TGTGCCAGCAGTTTTTTGGGTAGTGGCACTGAAGCTTTCTTT.

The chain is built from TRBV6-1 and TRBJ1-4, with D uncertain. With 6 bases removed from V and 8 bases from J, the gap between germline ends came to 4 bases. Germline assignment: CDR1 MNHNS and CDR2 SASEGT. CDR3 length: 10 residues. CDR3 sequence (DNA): TGTGCCAGCAGGTCAGAAAAACTGTTTTTT. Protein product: CASRSEKLFF.

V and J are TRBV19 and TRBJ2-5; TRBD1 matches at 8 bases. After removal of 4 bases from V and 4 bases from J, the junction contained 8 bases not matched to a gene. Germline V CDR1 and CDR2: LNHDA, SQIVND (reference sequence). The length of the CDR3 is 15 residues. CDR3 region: CASSKYRGSPETQYF. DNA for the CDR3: TGTGCCAGTAGTAAATACAGGGGGAGCCCAGAGACCCAGTACTTC.

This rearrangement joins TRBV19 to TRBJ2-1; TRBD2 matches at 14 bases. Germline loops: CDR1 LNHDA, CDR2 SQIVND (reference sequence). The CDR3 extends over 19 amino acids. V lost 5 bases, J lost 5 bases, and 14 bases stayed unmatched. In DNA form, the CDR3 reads TGTGCCAGTAGTGCCTCCGCCGGGACTAGCGGGAGCTGGGACAATGAGCAGTTCTTC. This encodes CASSASAGTSGSWDNEQFF.

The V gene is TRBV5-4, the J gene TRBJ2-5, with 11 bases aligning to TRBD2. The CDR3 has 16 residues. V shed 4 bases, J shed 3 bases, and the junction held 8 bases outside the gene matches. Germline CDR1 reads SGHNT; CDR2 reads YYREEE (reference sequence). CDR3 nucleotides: TGTGCCAGCAGCCCACAACTAGCGGGAGCTGAAGAGACCCAGTACTTC. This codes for CASSPQLAGAEETQYF.

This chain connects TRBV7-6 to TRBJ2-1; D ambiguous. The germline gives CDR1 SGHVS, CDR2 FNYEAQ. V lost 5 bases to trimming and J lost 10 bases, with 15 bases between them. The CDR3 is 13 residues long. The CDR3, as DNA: TGTGCCAGCAGCCTTGATTCCCTTGGGGAGCAGTTCTTC. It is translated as CASSLDSLGEQFF.

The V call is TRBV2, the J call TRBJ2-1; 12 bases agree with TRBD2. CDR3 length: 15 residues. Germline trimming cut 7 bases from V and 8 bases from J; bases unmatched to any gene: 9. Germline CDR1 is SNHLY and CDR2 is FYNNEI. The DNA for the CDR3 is TGTGCCAGCAAAGAGACTAGCGGGAGTCTCCATGAGCAGTTCTTC. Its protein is CASKETSGSLHEQFF.